The clone carrying this T cell receptor (beta chain) was observed a few times. No antigen is known for it. This specimen comes from a study of cytomegalovirus exposure and HLA in healthy donors. Study at large: Prior work identified some 120 million unique TCR beta sequences in some 200 million T cells. Clustering assigned about four fifths of the roughly 400 genotyped donors to the Caucasian-associated ancestry cluster.

The PCR contained 60 Vbeta and 13 Jbeta primers. Profiled with immunoSEQ multiplex PCR; TCRdb holds only in-frame clones, not every one. The top ten clones hold 3.1% of a sample with about 130,000 clones, over 70% of them seen once. The V gene's germline CDR1 is SNHLY and CDR2 FYNNEI. The ends were cut back, 8 bases at V and 2 bases at J, with 13 bases in the middle. This CDR3 has 13 residues. Findings and caveats of the study: One later analysis reportedly identified an Asian-associated ancestry cluster that showed fewer N-insertions than the roughly 720-donor mean. Overall, some 160 TCR beta chains were annotated as cytomegalovirus-associated.

Material: PBMCs. The TCR comes from a young man in good health and CMV-seronegative. This chain joins TRBV2 and TRBJ2-7, with a tentative D call TRBD1 (6 bases). In nucleotides, the CDR3 is TGTGCCAGCCGAAAGGGGGACACCTACGAGCAGTACTTC. It encodes CASRKGDTYEQYF.